The 11 T cell receptor beta chains below were found in one sample sequenced in a study of blood T cell repertoires in COVID-19. The table came from immunoSEQ multiplex PCR; TCRdb's copy has only in-frame clones and leaves some out. The repertoire holds around 300,000 clones, with 90% as singletons. The material sequenced was peripheral blood. These receptors originate from a woman in her thirties with COVID-19, enrolled during active disease.

This clone has a count of ten or more. V gene TRBV25-1 combines with J gene TRBJ2-2; D unresolved. The germline V gene encodes CDR1 MGHDK and CDR2 SYGVNS. Trimming took 3 bases from V and 5 from J, leaving 4 bases between them. This CDR3 comprises 12 residues. For the CDR3, the DNA is TGTGCCAGCAGTGACCCGACCGGGGAGCTGTTTTTT. Its protein is CASSDPTGELFF.

This chain links TRBV27 with TRBJ2-1; 10 bases fit TRBD1. Germline V lookup: CDR1 MNHEY, CDR2 SMNVEV (reference sequence). V was clipped by 3 bases and J by 2 bases; unmatched bases: 7. This CDR3 is 17 amino acids long. DNA for the CDR3: TGTGCCAGCAGTTTGGTATATGGGACAGGGGCCTACAATGAGCAGTTCTTC. Translation: CASSLVYGTGAYNEQFF.

This sequence joins TRBV27 and TRBJ1-2; tentative D call: TRBD1 (5 bases). The germline V gene has CDR1 MNHEY and CDR2 SMNVEV (reference sequence). This CDR3 has 14 amino acids. The V and J ends lost 3 bases and 5 bases respectively, with 13 bases between them. This chain's CDR3 is CASSFSVGGYGYTF. Here the CDR3 DNA reads TGTGCCAGCAGTTTCTCAGTGGGGGGGTATGGCTACACCTTC.

The chain combines TRBV7-2 with TRBJ1-2; no firm D call. The CDR3 is made up of 14 amino acids. Deletions cut 1 base from V and 0 bases from J, with 6 bases between. Per germline, CDR1 SGHTA and CDR2 FQGNSA. This CDR3 is CASSLVIANYGYTF. In DNA, the CDR3 is TGTGCCAGCAGCTTAGTTATAGCTAACTATGGCTACACCTTC.

V gene TRBV19 combines with J gene TRBJ2-3; 10 bases are a match to TRBD2. Germline-derived CDR1 and CDR2 are LNHDA and SQIVND (reference sequence). The CDR3 is 15 residues long. Losses at the gene ends were 2 bases for V and 1 base for J; bases not matched to a gene: 0. CDR3 in DNA: TGTGCCAGTAGTATAAGCGGGAGGGGCACAGATACGCAGTATTTT. It codes for CASSISGRGTDTQYF.

The V call is TRBV19, the J call TRBJ1-6; 10 bases align to TRBD1. J lost 3 bases, V lost 9 bases, and 5 bases had no gene match. Germline loops: CDR1 LNHDA, CDR2 SQIVND (reference sequence). This CDR3 is built from 15 residues. Here the CDR3 reads CASGTGEDYNSPLHF. DNA of the CDR3: TGTGCCAGCGGGACAGGGGAAGACTATAATTCACCCCTCCACTTT.

The CDR3 is CASSPSMNTEAFF. In DNA form, the CDR3 reads TGCGCCAGCAGCCCAAGCATGAACACTGAAGCTTTCTTT. This chain connects TRBV5-1 to TRBJ1-1, with D hard to call. The CDR3 is 13 residues long. Trimming cost V 4 bases and J 0 bases, with 7 bases left between them. Germline values: CDR1 SGHRS, CDR2 YFSETQ.

J is TRBJ1-2 and V is TRBV6-6, with no clear D. The V and J ends lost 2 bases and 2 bases respectively, with 9 bases between them. Germline V gene data show CDR1 as MNHNY and CDR2 as SVGAGI (reference sequence). This CDR3 is built from 14 residues. CDR3 sequence: CASSYLGLNYGYTF. The CDR3 DNA reads as TGTGCCAGCAGTTACCTTGGACTCAACTATGGCTACACCTTC.

The gene calls are TRBV10-3 and TRBJ2-2, with TRBD1 identical over 8 bases. The V gene's germline CDR1 is ENHRY and CDR2 SYGVKD. The CDR3 loop spans 15 amino acids. Losses at the gene ends were 7 bases for V and 0 bases for J; bases not matched to a gene: 4. This chain's CDR3 is CAINGQGPNTGELFF. In DNA, the CDR3 is TGTGCCATCAACGGACAGGGACCGAACACCGGGGAGCTGTTTTTT.

The genes are TRBV5-5 and TRBJ1-6, with a weak D call TRBD1 (6 bases). V was clipped by 0 bases and J by 8 bases, with 6 bases between them. Germline V gene sequence: CDR1 SGHKS, CDR2 YYEKEE (reference sequence). The CDR3 runs 13 residues. CDR3 sequence: CASSLEGDSPLHF. Here the CDR3 DNA reads TGTGCCAGCAGCTTGGAGGGGGATTCACCCCTCCACTTT.

The chain links TRBV5-1 to TRBJ1-1; possible D gene TRBD1, 6 bases. Germline lookup yields CDR1 SGHRS and CDR2 YFSETQ. V lost 1 base, J lost 3 bases, and 10 bases lay in between. This CDR3 region has 14 residues. For the CDR3, the DNA is TGCGCCAGCAGCTTGCAGGGGATAGACACTGAAGCTTTCTTT. Its translation: CASSLQGIDTEAFF.